Sequencing of this TCR beta chain was carried out in a study of blood T cells in healthy people across ages. Regarding the study as a whole: Whereas aged donors had fewer naive CD4+ cells, long-lived donors had more of them and higher diversity.

The length of the CDR3 is 13 residues. Looked up from germline, CDR1 is SQVTM and CDR2 is ANQGSEA. The ends were cut back, 2 bases at V and 3 bases at J, with 10 bases in the middle. Extractions gave at least 5 micrograms of total RNA per sample. In its sample, this clonotype was seen a few times. Its antigen is unidentified. A sample-barcoded 5' primer and a J-beta primer mix were used in a second PCR of roughly 7 to 12 cycles. Via MiXCR, TCRdb re-called the 5' RACE reads, giving one row per CDR3 protein. The profile shows about 830,000 distinct CDR3 sequences, less than 80% of them singletons. This chain links TRBV29-1 with TRBJ1-2, with a tentative D call TRBD1 (5 bases). The TCR sequence derives from a young man in good health. Sequencing used blood. CDR3 DNA sequence: TGCAGCGTTGAATGGGACTCGCACTATGGCTACACCTTC. This sequence encodes CSVEWDSHYGYTF.